The clone carrying this T cell receptor (beta chain) was seen only a few times. Its cognate antigen is unknown. Trimming cost V 11 bases and J 10 bases, with 21 bases left between them. Germline V gene sequence: CDR1 ENHRY, CDR2 SYGVKD. CDR3 size: 14 residues. This specimen comes from a study of CD8 T cells in ankylosing spondylitis. Regarding the study as a whole: Previously reported in reactive arthritis synovial fluid and blood were some of the motif variants. In ankylosing spondylitis blood, a motif of roughly 8 highly homologous TCR beta variants appeared characteristic. Disease-linked clones bore a CD8+ phenotype, appearing relatively rarely in peripheral blood.

For TCR beta, libraries came from quantitative 5'-RACE with molecular barcodes. TCRdb independently ran MiXCR on the 5' RACE reads; one entry per CDR3 protein. The sample consists of around 120,000 distinct CDR3 sequences, roughly an eighth of them appearing once. This TCR came from a female donor with ankylosing spondylitis or in good health (not recorded which). What was sequenced was blood, either unsorted or a sorted T cell fraction (not recorded which). The J gene is TRBJ1-6, the V gene TRBV10-3; D might be TRBD1 (6 bases). The CDR3, as DNA: TGTGCCGTCTCGACCGGGACACCAATGTCACCCCTCCACTTT. Protein sequence: CAVSTGTPMSPLHF.